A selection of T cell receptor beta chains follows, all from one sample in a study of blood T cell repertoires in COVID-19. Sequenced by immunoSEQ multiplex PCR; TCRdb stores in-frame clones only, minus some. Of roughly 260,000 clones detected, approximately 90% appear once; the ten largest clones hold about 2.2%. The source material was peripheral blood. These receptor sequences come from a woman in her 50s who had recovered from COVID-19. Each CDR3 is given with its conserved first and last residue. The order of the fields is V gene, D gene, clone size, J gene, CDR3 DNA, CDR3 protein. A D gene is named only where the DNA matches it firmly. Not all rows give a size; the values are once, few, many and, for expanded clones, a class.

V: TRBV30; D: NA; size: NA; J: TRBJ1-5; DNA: TGTGCCTGGAGTGGGGTAGGGACATTACAGCCCCAGCATTTT; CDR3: CAWSGVGTLQPQHF
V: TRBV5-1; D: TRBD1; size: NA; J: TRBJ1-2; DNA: TGCGCCAGCAGCTTGGCCGTCGGGGCAGGGGGCAAAGAGAAAGGCTACACCTTC; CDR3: CASSLAVGAGGKEKGYTF
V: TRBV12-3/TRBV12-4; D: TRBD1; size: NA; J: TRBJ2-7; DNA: TGTGCCAGCAGTGGGACAGGGGACTACGAGCAGTACTTC; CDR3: CASSGTGDYEQYF
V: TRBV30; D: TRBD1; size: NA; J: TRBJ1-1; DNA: TGTGCCTGGAGGTGGCAGGGGGCTTCTGCTGAAGCTTTCTTT; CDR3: CAWRWQGASAEAFF
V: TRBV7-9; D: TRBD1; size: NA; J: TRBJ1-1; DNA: TGTGCCAGCAGCCCCCGGACAGGGACCACTGAAGCTTTCTTT; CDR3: CASSPRTGTTEAFF
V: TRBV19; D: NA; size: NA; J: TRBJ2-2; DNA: TGTGCCAGCTCATGGGCTTCAAGGCCCGGGGAGCTGTTTTTT; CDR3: CASSWASRPGELFF
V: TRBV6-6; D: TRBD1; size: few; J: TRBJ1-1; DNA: TGTGCCAGCAGCACGGACAGGACGATGAACACTGAAGCTTTCTTT; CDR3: CASSTDRTMNTEAFF
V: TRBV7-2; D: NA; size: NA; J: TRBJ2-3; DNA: TGTGCCAGCAGCTTAAATCCGGGCACAGATACGCAGTATTTT; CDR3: CASSLNPGTDTQYF
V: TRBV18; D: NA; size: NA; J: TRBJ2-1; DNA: TGTGCCAGCTCACCCACAGGGTACGGTGAGCAGTTCTTC; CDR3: CASSPTGYGEQFF
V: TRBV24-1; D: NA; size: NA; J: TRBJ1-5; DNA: TGTGCCACCCAGGACGCGGGCCAGCCCCAGCATTTT; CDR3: CATQDAGQPQHF
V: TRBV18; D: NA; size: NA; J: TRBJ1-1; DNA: TGTGCCAGCTCAGCAGTGGGCTACCTGAACACTGAAGCTTTCTTT; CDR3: CASSAVGYLNTEAFF
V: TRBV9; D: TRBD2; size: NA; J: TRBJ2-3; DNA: TGTGCCAGCAGCGGAACGGGACTAGCGGGATTAAATACGCAGTATTTT; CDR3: CASSGTGLAGLNTQYF
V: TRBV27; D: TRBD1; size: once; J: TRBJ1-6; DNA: TGTGCCAGCACACAGGGGAGATCACCCCTCCACTTT; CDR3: CASTQGRSPLHF
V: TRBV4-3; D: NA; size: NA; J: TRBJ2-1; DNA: TGCGCCAGCAGCCAAGATTGGAGACCTTACAATGAGCAGTTCTTC; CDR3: CASSQDWRPYNEQFF
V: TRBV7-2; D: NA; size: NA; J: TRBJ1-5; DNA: TGTGCCAGCAGCTTGGACAGACTCCCCAATCAGCCCCAGCATTTT; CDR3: CASSLDRLPNQPQHF
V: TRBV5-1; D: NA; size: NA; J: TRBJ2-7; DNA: TGCGCCAGCAGCCCATCGACTATTTCCTCCTACGAGCAGTACTTC; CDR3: CASSPSTISSYEQYF
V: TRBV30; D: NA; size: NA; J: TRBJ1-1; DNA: TGTGCCGCCATTTCTGGGAGCACTGAAGCTTTCTTT; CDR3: CAAISGSTEAFF
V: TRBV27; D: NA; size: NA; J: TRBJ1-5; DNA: TGTGCCAGCAGTCAGGACAGAAATCAGCCCCAGCATTTT; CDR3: CASSQDRNQPQHF
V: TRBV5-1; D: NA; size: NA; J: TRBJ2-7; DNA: TGCGCCAGCAGCTTAAAGGGGCTCTACGAGCAGTACTTC; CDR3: CASSLKGLYEQYF
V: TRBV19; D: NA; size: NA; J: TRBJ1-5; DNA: TGTGCCAGTAGTATAGACGGGGTCAGCAATCAGCCCCAGCATTTT; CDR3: CASSIDGVSNQPQHF
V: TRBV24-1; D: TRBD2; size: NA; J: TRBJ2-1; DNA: TGTGCCACCAGTGACCGGAGCGGGGGGGCCGGGAATGAGCAGTTCTTC; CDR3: CATSDRSGGAGNEQFF
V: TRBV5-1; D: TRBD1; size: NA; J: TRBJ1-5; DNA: TGCGCCAGCAGCTTAGGCAGGGGGTTCGATCAGCCCCAGCATTTT; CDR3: CASSLGRGFDQPQHF
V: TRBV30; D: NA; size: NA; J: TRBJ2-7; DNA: TGTGCCTGGAGTCTTCCACCCACTTCTTACGAGCAGTACTTC; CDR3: CAWSLPPTSYEQYF
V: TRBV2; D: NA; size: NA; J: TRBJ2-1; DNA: TGTGCCAGCAGGACAGGCGCCGATAATGAGCAGTTCTTC; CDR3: CASRTGADNEQFF
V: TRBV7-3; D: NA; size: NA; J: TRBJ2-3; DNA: TGTGCCAGCAGCCCGCTAGGACAAGACCTAAGCACAGATACGCAGTATTTT; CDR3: CASSPLGQDLSTDTQYF
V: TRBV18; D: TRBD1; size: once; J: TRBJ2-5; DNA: TGTGCCAGCTCACCTTACAGGGGGAACCAAGAGACCCAGTACTTC; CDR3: CASSPYRGNQETQYF
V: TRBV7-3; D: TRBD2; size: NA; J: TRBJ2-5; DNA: TGTGCCAGCAGCCCCGGACTAGCGGGGGTCGAGACCCAGTACTTC; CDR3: CASSPGLAGVETQYF
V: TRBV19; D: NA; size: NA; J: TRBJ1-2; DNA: TGTGCCAGTAGTATAGTAGTCTGGCAGCCTAGGAGCTACACCTTC; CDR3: CASSIVVWQPRSYTF
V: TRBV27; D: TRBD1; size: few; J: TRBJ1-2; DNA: TGTGCCAGCAGTTTATCGGGGACAGGGTACGGCTACACCTTC; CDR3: CASSLSGTGYGYTF
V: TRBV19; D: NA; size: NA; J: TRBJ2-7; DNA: TGTGCCAGTAGTGTCTCAGGGGTTTCGGCCTACGAGCAGTACTTC; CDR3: CASSVSGVSAYEQYF
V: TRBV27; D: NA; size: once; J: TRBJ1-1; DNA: TGTGCCAGCAAGAGGTTCACTGAAGCTTTCTTT; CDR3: CASKRFTEAFF
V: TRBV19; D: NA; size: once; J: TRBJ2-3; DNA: TGTGCCAGTAGTATAAAAGGTGGTTACGGACTTTCCCTGAACACAGATACGCAGTATTTT; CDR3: CASSIKGGYGLSLNTDTQYF
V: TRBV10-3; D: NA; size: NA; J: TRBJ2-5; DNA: TGTGCCATCAGTGAGGGTCAAGGGGTTCCAGAGACCCAGTACTTC; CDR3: CAISEGQGVPETQYF
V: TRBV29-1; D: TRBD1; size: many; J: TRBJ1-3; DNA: TGCAGCGTAGGACAGGGGGCAAGGGGAAACACCATATATTTT; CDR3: CSVGQGARGNTIYF
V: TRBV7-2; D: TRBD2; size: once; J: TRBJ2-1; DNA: TGTGCCAGCAGCTTAATTACTAGCGGATCCTACAATGAGCAGTTCTTC; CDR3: CASSLITSGSYNEQFF
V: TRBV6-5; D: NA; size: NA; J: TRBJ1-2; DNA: TGTGCCAGCAGTTACCTCTTGAGATATGGCTACACCTTC; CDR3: CASSYLLRYGYTF
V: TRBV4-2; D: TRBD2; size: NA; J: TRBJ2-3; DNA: TGTGCCAGCAGCCAAGGTTCTAGCGGTTATACGCAGTATTTT; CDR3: CASSQGSSGYTQYF
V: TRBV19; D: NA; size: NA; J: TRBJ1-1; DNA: TGTGCCAGTAGTATGGGACTCGAAAACACTGAAGCTTTCTTT; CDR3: CASSMGLENTEAFF